This T cell receptor (beta chain) was observed in a study of lymphopenia after photon versus proton radiotherapy. V shed 6 bases and J 4 bases; nucleotides not matched to a gene: 12. This CDR3 is built from 17 residues. CDR1 is SNHLY and CDR2 is FYNNEI in the germline V gene. Measured with immunoSEQ multiplex PCR; TCRdb has only the in-frame clones, and not every one. The table records approximately 7,200 clones, 85% to 95% of them present only once. The specimen comprised peripheral blood, sampled from a patient treated with photon-based radiotherapy. The sequence derives from a woman aged 45-59 years with cholangiocarcinoma. This chain links TRBV2 with TRBJ1-5, with 10 bases fitting TRBD1. Here the CDR3 reads CASRGALGQGGNQPQHF. DNA for the CDR3: TGTGCCAGCAGGGGAGCCCTTGGACAGGGGGGGAATCAGCCCCAGCATTTT.